Given below is one T cell receptor beta chain in context. This sample is drawn from a study of OX40 agonist ivuxolimab in advanced cancers. Measured with immunoSEQ multiplex PCR; TCRdb has only the in-frame clones, and not every one. The sample carries 95,000 to 100,000 clones, 90% recorded once. Germline V gene sequence: CDR1 SGHRS, CDR2 YFSETQ. The CDR3 sequence is 14 residues long. J lost 4 bases, V lost 5 bases, and 6 bases had no gene match. People who had autoimmune disease history or systemic immunosuppression were excluded. The chain carries TRBV5-1 and TRBJ2-7; 10 bases are a match to TRBD2. The receptor's source is an adult with an advanced solid tumor such as melanoma, head and neck, liver or kidney cancer. Sequenced here: CD4+ or CD8+ T cells sorted from blood, sampled in a trial of the OX40 agonist ivuxolimab. The CDR3 nucleotides are TGCGCCAGCAGACCGGGACTAGCGTCGTACGAGCAGTACTTC. Translation gives CASRPGLASYEQYF.